A single sample is the source of the 17 T cell receptor beta chains below, sequenced in a study of memory CD4+ T cells and cytomegalovirus serostatus (dated by TCRdb to about 2019). Receptors were amplified or captured by the immunoSEQ multiplex PCR assay. In TCRdb, the immuneACCESS table is reduced to in-frame sequences with V and J assigned. These tables do not hold every clone; where another copy was compared, an unresolved V gene accounts for under half, and the others remain unexplained. The sample records 50,000 to 60,000 clones, 70% to 85% of which are singletons. Roughly 0.6% of the sample is in the top ten clones. A FACSAria II was used to sort memory CD4+ T cells, defined as single viable CD3+CD4+CD8-CD45RO+ cells. The sequenced sample consisted of memory CD4+ T cells from blood. These receptor sequences come from an adult in good health and CMV-seronegative.

This chain connects TRBV11-2 to TRBJ1-3, with D hard to call. The CDR3 is 13 residues long. Germline V CDR1 and CDR2: SGHAT, FQNNGV. V was trimmed by 4 bases and J by 4 bases, leaving 8 bases between them. The CDR3: CASSSGRGNTIYF. CDR3 DNA: TGTGCCAGCAGCTCCGGACGGGGAAACACCATATATTTT.

This clone was seen once. The genes are TRBV7-3 and TRBJ1-1, with D unclear. V lost 0 bases to trimming and J lost 6 bases, with 8 bases between them. The CDR3 runs to 13 residues. Germline-derived CDR1 and CDR2 are SGHTA and FQGTGA. The DNA of the CDR3 is TGTGCCAGCAGCTTAACAGACGGTGCTGAAGCTTTCTTT. Translated, it gives CASSLTDGAEAFF.

The chain joins TRBV5-1 to TRBJ2-7; TRBD1 matches at 8 bases. The V gene's germline CDR1 is SGHRS and CDR2 YFSETQ. CDR3 size: 15 residues. The ends lost 3 bases at V and 6 bases at J; junction bases unmatched: 11. CDR3 sequence: CASSSSQGAPGEQYF. The CDR3, as DNA: TGCGCCAGCAGCTCGTCCCAGGGGGCGCCCGGCGAGCAGTACTTC.

The CDR3, as DNA: TGTGCCAGCAGTTTTCCTCCTGGGGGGGATGAAGCTTTCTTT. The encoded protein is CASSFPPGGDEAFF. This chain joins TRBV28 and TRBJ1-1; D may be TRBD1 (5 bases). Germline V gene sequence: CDR1 MDHEN, CDR2 SYDVKM. V lost 3 bases, J lost 7 bases, and 15 bases lay in between. CDR3 length equals 14 residues.

The rearrangement uses TRBV28 and TRBJ1-2; TRBD1 might be the D (5 bases). Germline V gene data show CDR1 as MDHEN and CDR2 as SYDVKM. This CDR3 contains 12 residues. V was shortened by 6 bases and J by 8 bases, with 13 bases between the two germline ends. The CDR3 loop reads CASSRGERGYTF. In nucleotides, the CDR3 is TGTGCCAGCAGCCGAGGGGAGAGAGGCTACACCTTC.

The V and J genes are TRBV7-9 and TRBJ1-2; 10 nucleotides align to TRBD1. With 5 bases clipped from V and 2 bases from J, the junction kept 8 bases outside the gene matches. This CDR3 is built from 16 residues. CDR1 and CDR2 (germline): SEHNR, FQNEAQ (reference sequence). The chain's CDR3 is CASSQGTGDLNYGYTF. CDR3 sequence (DNA): TGTGCCAGCAGCCAGGGGACAGGGGACTTAAACTATGGCTACACCTTC.

The gene calls are TRBV29-1 and TRBJ2-3; TRBD2 matches at 9 bases. CDR1 SQVTM and CDR2 ANQGSEA come from the germline V gene. Germline trimming cut 4 bases from V and 2 bases from J; bases unmatched to any gene: 4. The CDR3 consists of 14 residues. CDR3 amino acids: CSVGASGITDTQYF. As DNA, the CDR3 is TGCAGCGTTGGAGCTAGCGGGATCACAGATACGCAGTATTTT.

The CDR3 sequence is CASSPPSRTQETQYF. Written as DNA, the CDR3 is TGTGCCAGCTCACCACCGAGCAGAACTCAAGAGACCCAGTACTTC. The gene calls are TRBV18 and TRBJ2-5; D not resolved. The V end lost 0 bases, the J end lost 2 bases, and 10 bases lay between the germline ends. The CDR3 is 15 residues long. CDR1 KGHSH and CDR2 LQKENI come from the germline V gene. Based on the CDR3 plus reference TRBV18 and TRBJ2-5, the full variable domain is NAGVMQNPRHLVRRRGQEARLRCSPMKGHSHVYWYRQLPEEGLKFMVYLQKENIIDESGMPKERFSAEFPKEGPSILRIQQVVRGDSAAYFCASSPPSRTQETQYFGPGTRLLVL.

This rearrangement joins TRBV14 to TRBJ1-1, with unresolved D. Looked up from germline, CDR1 is SGHDN and CDR2 is FVKESK. Trimming shortened V by 4 bases and J by 0 bases, and 15 bases separated the two germline ends. The CDR3 spans 16 residues. CDR3 nucleotide sequence: TGTGCCAGCAGCCCGCTACCGGGCCTCATGAACACTGAAGCTTTCTTT. It translates to CASSPLPGLMNTEAFF.

This clone showed up just a few times. The rearrangement links TRBV7-2 to TRBJ2-1; unclear D gene. This CDR3 has 11 amino acids. V gave up 2 bases and J gave up 14 bases, with 10 bases separating them. Germline V gene data show CDR1 as SGHTA and CDR2 as FQGNSA. CDR3 in DNA: TGTGCCAGCAGCTTAAATAGGCAGGAGTTCTTC. As protein: CASSLNRQEFF. Together with reference TRBV7-2 and TRBJ2-1, the CDR3 gives the full variable domain: GAGVSQSPSNKVTEKGKDVELRCDPISGHTALYWYRQSLGQGLEFLIYFQGNSAPDKSGLPSDRFSAERTGGSVSTLTIQRTQQEDSAVYLCASSLNRQEFFGPGTRLTVL.

The rearrangement uses TRBV5-1 and TRBJ2-1, with 15 bases matching TRBD2. V lost 3 bases to trimming and J lost 1 base; unmatched junction nucleotides: 2. This CDR3 has 17 amino acids. Germline V gene sequence: CDR1 SGHRS, CDR2 YFSETQ. The DNA of the CDR3 is TGCGCCAGCAGCTCGGGACTAGCGGGGGGATCCTACAATGAGCAGTTCTTC. Translated, it gives CASSSGLAGGSYNEQFF.

The chain couples TRBV7-2 to TRBJ1-2; no reliable D call. This CDR3 region has 14 residues. The ends were cut back, 0 bases at V and 2 bases at J, with 7 bases in the middle. Germline V CDR1 and CDR2: SGHTA, FQGNSA. The CDR3 loop is CASSLAGRNYGYTF. CDR3 in DNA: TGTGCCAGCAGCTTAGCGGGAAGGAACTATGGCTACACCTTC. Together with reference TRBV7-2 and TRBJ1-2, the CDR3 gives the full variable domain: GAGVSQSPSNKVTEKGKDVELRCDPISGHTALYWYRQSLGQGLEFLIYFQGNSAPDKSGLPSDRFSAERTGGSVSTLTIQRTQQEDSAVYLCASSLAGRNYGYTFGSGTRLTVV.

This clone appeared a single time. The rearrangement joins TRBV19 to TRBJ2-3; 12 nucleotides match TRBD2. Trimming removed 7 bases from V and 8 bases from J; junction bases left unmatched: 16. Germline V gene lookup returns CDR1 LNHDA and CDR2 SQIVND (reference sequence). The CDR3 spans 17 residues. CDR3 nucleotides: TGTGCCAGTACCGGACTAGCGGGGTCGCGGGGGGCCGCTACGCAGTATTTT. Translation gives CASTGLAGSRGAATQYF.

This chain links TRBV7-9 with TRBJ1-2; possible D gene TRBD1, 6 bases. The CDR3 is 14 amino acids. V was cut by 10 bases and J by 7 bases, with 22 bases left in between. Germline V gene lookup returns CDR1 SEHNR and CDR2 FQNEAQ (reference sequence). CDR3 coding DNA: TGTGCCACCCACGACCGGGACACCCTCCTTGGCTACACCTTC. It yields the protein CATHDRDTLLGYTF.

The chain uses TRBV7-2 and TRBJ2-7; D may be TRBD2 (5 bases). The CDR3 consists of 13 residues. Germline V gives CDR1 SGHTA, CDR2 FQGNSA. The V gene lost 5 bases and the J gene lost 2 bases, with 10 bases spanning the gap. The CDR3 loop is CASSPMGAYEQYF. The CDR3 coding sequence is TGTGCCAGCAGCCCGATGGGAGCCTACGAGCAGTACTTC.

The chain employs TRBV2 and TRBJ1-5; possible D gene TRBD1, 6 bases. V was clipped by 6 bases and J by 3 bases, with 12 bases between them. The CDR3 is made up of 14 amino acids. The germline V gene has CDR1 SNHLY and CDR2 FYNNEI. CDR3 sequence: CASSAGASNQPQHF. CDR3 bases: TGTGCCAGCAGCGCGGGGGCATCCAATCAGCCCCAGCATTTT.

The chain has TRBV18 and TRBJ2-5; D is unclear. Looked up from germline, CDR1 is KGHSH and CDR2 is LQKENI. The germline V and J ends were trimmed by 5 bases and 2 bases, with 3 bases remaining between them. CDR3 length: 11 residues. The CDR3 spells CASSSQETQYF. As DNA, the CDR3 is TGTGCCAGCTCATCACAAGAGACCCAGTACTTC. Using reference TRBV18 and TRBJ2-5 for the parts outside the CDR3, the full variable domain is NAGVMQNPRHLVRRRGQEARLRCSPMKGHSHVYWYRQLPEEGLKFMVYLQKENIIDESGMPKERFSAEFPKEGPSILRIQQVVRGDSAAYFCASSSQETQYFGPGTRLLVL.